Given below is one T cell receptor beta chain in context. The CDR3 runs to 14 residues. J lost 4 bases, V lost 6 bases, and 7 bases had no gene match. The germline CDR1 and CDR2 sequences are MGHDK and SYGVNS. cDNA synthesis used the whole RNA isolate, giving expressed TCRB sequences. TCRdb's copy holds only in-frame clones and misses some; the assay was immunoSEQ multiplex PCR. The repertoire holds about 620,000 clones, with roughly 15% as singletons. This specimen comes from a study of beta chain features in type 1 diabetes. Sorting based on CD45RO/CCR7/CD25/CD127/CD95/CD27 separated CD4+ naive, central memory, regulatory and stem cell-like memory cells.

Sequencing was carried out using naive CD4+ T cells from blood. The genes are TRBV25-1 and TRBJ2-7; 9 bases agree with TRBD1. The clonotype comes from a man between 18 and 29 years old in good health. The CDR3 spells CASRKTGGGYEQYF. The CDR3 DNA sequence: TGTGCCAGCAGGAAAACAGGGGGCGGGTACGAGCAGTACTTC.